This T cell receptor beta chain emerged from a study of shared clonotypes between healthy human individuals. Turning to the study itself: CD4 naive cells filled three plates per donor, CD4 memory three, CD8 naive two and CD8 memory one. Study outcomes and limitations: The genetic and exposure-history diversity represented was limited by few donors. Sharing of clonotypes among donors was expected to vary with sequencing depth. Relative to their counterparts shared across all four donors, non-shared clonotypes exhibited diminished generation probabilities.

The protocol was immunoSEQ multiplex PCR, while the TCRdb copy is restricted to in-frame clones and leaves out a portion. The repertoire has approximately 2,300,000 clones, just under 95% of them found once; the top ten carry 0.37%. This clone was seen only once. Its antigen is currently unknown. The germline gives CDR1 MGHRA, CDR2 YSYEKL. Deletions cut 0 bases from V and 5 bases from J, with 11 bases between. There are 14 residues in the CDR3. The V and J genes are TRBV4-1 and TRBJ2-7; D is ambiguous. What was sequenced was naive CD4+ T cells from PBMCs. Noted subset: CD45RA+ positively selected. This receptor was identified in a man aged 18 to 29 in good health. Some clones in this sample may be carry-over from other donors' samples. This chain's CDR3 is CASSQDLYGHEQYF. CDR3 coding DNA: TGCGCCAGCAGCCAAGATTTATATGGCCACGAGCAGTACTTC.